The rows below give T cell receptor beta chains drawn from one sample of a study of tumor-infiltrating lymphocytes in oesophageal squamous cell carcinoma. TCRdb reanalysed the PCR reads using MiXCR and keeps one entry per CDR3 protein. Of some 19,000 distinct CDR3 sequences in the sample, 35% to 40% were seen once. Sequencing used esophageal tumor tissue. The receptors stem from a male donor with esophageal squamous cell carcinoma. The CDR3 runs from the conserved cysteine through the conserved F or W. Fields, in order: J gene, clone size, V gene, D gene, CDR3 protein, CDR3 DNA. D genes are given only for firm matches. Expanded clones are given a class, and other clones once, few, many or no size at all.

TRBJ2-7,.,TRBV10-2,.,CASSPTGNYEQYF,TGCGCCAGCAGCCCGACTGGCAACTACGAGCAGTACTTC
TRBJ2-1,medium-sized,TRBV7-3,.,CASSLAPWEEQFF,TGTGCCAGCAGCTTGGCCCCCTGGGAAGAGCAGTTCTTC
TRBJ1-1,few,TRBV20-1,TRBD1,CSARDWAGGRNTEAFF,TGCAGTGCTAGAGATTGGGCAGGGGGGCGGAACACTGAAGCTTTCTTT
TRBJ2-1,few,TRBV24-1,TRBD1,CATSDSLSVGQGRNEQFF,TGTGCCACCAGTGATTCTTTGTCTGTGGGACAGGGTCGCAATGAGCAGTTCTTC
TRBJ2-5,few,TRBV12-3/TRBV12-4,TRBD2,CASRAGGEETQYF,TGTGCCAGCAGAGCGGGAGGGGAAGAGACCCAGTACTTC
TRBJ2-1,.,TRBV7-8,.,CASSVGTTQGNEQFF,TGTGCCAGCAGCGTCGGGACGACTCAGGGGAATGAGCAGTTCTTC
TRBJ2-1,.,TRBV19,.,CASSGGRSSYNEQFF,TGTGCCAGTAGTGGGGGACGGAGCTCCTACAATGAGCAGTTCTTC
TRBJ2-3,.,TRBV6-6,.,CASSDQDTQYF,TGTGCCAGCAGTGATCAGGATACGCAGTATTTT
TRBJ2-5,.,TRBV27,.,CASSLPQGRETQYF,TGTGCCAGCAGTTTACCCCAGGGCAGAGAGACCCAGTACTTC
TRBJ2-3,.,TRBV12-3/TRBV12-4,.,CASIPGYGGGSSSGTDTQYF,TGTGCCAGCATTCCGGGTTACGGAGGGGGGTCGTCATCTGGCACAGATACGCAGTATTTT
TRBJ1-1,many,TRBV6-1,TRBD1,CASRSTGVAEAFF,TGTGCCAGCAGGTCGACAGGGGTTGCTGAAGCTTTCTTT
TRBJ2-1,many,TRBV5-6,TRBD2,CASSSSGSSYNEQFF,TGTGCCAGCAGCTCCAGCGGGAGCTCCTACAATGAGCAGTTCTTC
TRBJ2-1,few,TRBV12-3/TRBV12-4,TRBD2,CASRRLAGDEQFF,TGTGCCAGCAGAAGACTAGCGGGAGATGAGCAGTTCTTC
TRBJ2-5,.,TRBV28,.,CASSLDPRGETQYF,TGTGCCAGCAGTTTGGACCCCAGGGGAGAGACCCAGTACTTC
TRBJ2-2,few,TRBV19,TRBD2,CASTSAGELFF,TGTGCCAGCACTAGCGCCGGGGAGCTGTTTTTT
TRBJ2-7,many,TRBV28,TRBD2,CASSKREGHYEQYF,TGTGCCAGCAGTAAGCGGGAGGGCCACTACGAGCAGTACTTC
TRBJ2-7,medium-sized,TRBV6-1,.,CASRPRADRAYEQYF,TGTGCCAGCAGGCCGAGGGCGGACAGAGCCTACGAGCAGTACTTC
TRBJ1-1,many,TRBV12-3/TRBV12-4,TRBD1,CASSWTGSGEAFF,TGTGCCAGCAGTTGGACAGGATCAGGTGAAGCTTTCTTT
TRBJ2-3,.,TRBV12-3/TRBV12-4,.,CASSSRITGELYF,TGTGCCAGCAGTTCCAGAATCACCGGGGAGCTATATTTT
TRBJ1-1,many,TRBV5-1,.,CASSLRQNAEAFF,TGCGCCAGCAGCTTGCGACAGAACGCTGAAGCTTTCTTT
TRBJ2-1,.,TRBV27,.,CASSPGDFGHNEQFF,TGTGCCAGCAGCCCGGGGGACTTCGGTCACAATGAGCAGTTCTTC
TRBJ2-7,.,TRBV7-9,TRBD1,CASSLTQGENEQYF,TGTGCCAGCAGCTTAACCCAGGGGGAAAATGAGCAGTACTTC
TRBJ2-1,few,TRBV27,TRBD1,CASSLGGQAFYNEQFF,TGTGCCAGCAGCCTAGGAGGACAGGCGTTCTACAATGAGCAGTTCTTC
TRBJ2-5,.,TRBV7-2,TRBD2,CASSLGGGGAGETQYF,TGTGCCAGCAGCTTAGGTGGCGGGGGGGCGGGGGAGACCCAGTACTTC
TRBJ2-1,.,TRBV11-1,.,CASSLASKGLFTYNEQFF,TGTGCCAGCAGCTTAGCTAGTAAGGGACTTTTTACCTACAATGAGCAGTTCTTC
TRBJ2-7,.,TRBV7-2,TRBD2,CASSLNSGPQTYEQYF,TGTGCCAGCAGCTTGAATAGCGGGCCGCAAACCTACGAGCAGTACTTC
TRBJ2-4,.,TRBV12-3/TRBV12-4,TRBD2,CASSGPGGREQYF,TGTGCCAGCAGTGGTCCGGGAGGCAGGGAGCAGTACTTC
TRBJ2-4,.,TRBV7-2,.,CASSPDHNKGNTQYF,TGTGCCAGCAGCCCAGACCACAACAAGGGAAACACCCAGTACTTC
TRBJ1-2,many,TRBV28,TRBD1,CASSGFRDRASYGYTF,TGTGCCAGCAGTGGGTTCCGGGACAGGGCCTCTTATGGCTACACCTTC
TRBJ2-7,medium-sized,TRBV7-6,.,CASSLETEGRNPYEQYF,TGTGCCAGCAGCTTAGAGACGGAGGGGAGGAACCCCTACGAGCAGTACTTC
TRBJ2-5,.,TRBV13,TRBD2,CASSLGLSSLAGVQYF,TGTGCCAGCAGCTTAGGCCTAAGTAGTCTAGCGGGAGTGCAGTACTTC
TRBJ2-7,.,TRBV11-2,TRBD1,CASNRGQGPYEQYF,TGTGCCAGCAACCGGGGACAGGGGCCCTACGAGCAGTACTTC
TRBJ1-1,medium-sized,TRBV12-3/TRBV12-4,TRBD1,CASSRGQGTEAFF,TGTGCCAGCAGTCGTGGACAGGGCACTGAAGCTTTCTTT